This TCR beta chain was profiled in a study of blood T cell repertoires in COVID-19. Overall study context: Both acute and convalescent COVID-19 samples were obtained from the United States, Italy and Spain. T cells, B-cell-depleted T cells, or PBMCs supplied cDNA or gDNA.

Residents of about two dozen US areas, aged about 18 to 89 years, made up the participants. J was trimmed by 1 base and V by 5 bases; bases with no gene match: 2. CDR1 and CDR2 from the germline V gene are SGDLS and YYNGEE. CDR3 length: 15 amino acids. As processed by the authors: Using reference gene primer amplification, nucleated cell counts were estimated. Sequenced by immunoSEQ multiplex PCR; TCRdb stores in-frame clones only, minus some. That table furnishes V, J and clone size, whereas the DNA furnished D and trimming. The top ten clones hold 4.1% of a sample with 250,000 or so clones, 90% of them seen once.

This chain links TRBV9 with TRBJ2-2, with TRBD1 matching 10 bases. This receptor was identified in a woman under 40 with acute COVID-19. The sequencing sample was made of PBMCs or T cells enriched from blood (not recorded which). As DNA, the CDR3 is TGTGCCAGCAGTCGGACAGGGGGGAACACCGGGGAGCTGTTTTTT. Translated, it gives CASSRTGGNTGELFF.